This T cell receptor (beta chain) derives from a study of PD-L1 blockade in urothelial cancer. Study summary: After treatment start, blood was analyzed at 3 weeks (second dose) and at 6 weeks. The median T cell count in blood samples was more than 110,000.

V lost 3 bases to trimming and J lost 3 bases, with 18 bases between them. Per germline, CDR1 MDHEN and CDR2 SYDVKM. This CDR3 contains 16 residues. Described time point: peripheral blood 6 weeks after treatment start. Patient sample counts ranged from 1 to 8, pretreatment and on-treatment. Notes on the study in general: Better survival was predicted when blood TCR clonality before treatment fell below the median.

Repertoires were generated with immunoSEQ multiplex PCR, while TCRdb's copy carries only in-frame clones and drops some. The data hold 100,000 to 150,000 clones, with more than 70% observed a single time. Worth noting for this clone: The antigen is unknown.

The chain recombines TRBV28 with TRBJ2-7, with D possibly matching TRBD2 (6 bases). The TCR was taken from a man aged 50 or older with urothelial cancer. This sample comprised PBMCs, obtained around atezolizumab (anti-PD-L1) treatment. The CDR3 reads CASSLKTSQRSYEQYF. CDR3 nucleotides: TGTGCCAGCAGTTTGAAGACTAGTCAGAGGAGCTACGAGCAGTACTTC. Full variable domain (outside the CDR3, taken from reference TRBV28 and TRBJ2-7): DVKVTQSSRYLVKRTGEKVFLECVQDMDHENMFWYRQDPGLGLRLIYFSYDVKMKEKGDIPEGYSVSREKKERFSLILESASTNQTSMYLCASSLKTSQRSYEQYFGPGTRLTVT.